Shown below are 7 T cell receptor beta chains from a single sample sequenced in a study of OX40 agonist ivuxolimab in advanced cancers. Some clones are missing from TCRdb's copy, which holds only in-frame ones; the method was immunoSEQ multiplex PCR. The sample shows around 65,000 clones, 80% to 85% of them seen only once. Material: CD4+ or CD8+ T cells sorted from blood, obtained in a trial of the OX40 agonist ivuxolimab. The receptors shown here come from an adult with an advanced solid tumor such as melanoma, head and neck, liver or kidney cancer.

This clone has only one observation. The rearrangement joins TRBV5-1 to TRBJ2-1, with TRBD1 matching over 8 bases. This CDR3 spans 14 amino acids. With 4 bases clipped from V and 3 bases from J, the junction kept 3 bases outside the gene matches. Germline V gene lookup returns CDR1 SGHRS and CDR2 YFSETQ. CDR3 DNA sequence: TGCGCCAGCAGCCAGGGACAGGACTACAATGAGCAGTTCTTC. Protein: CASSQGQDYNEQFF.

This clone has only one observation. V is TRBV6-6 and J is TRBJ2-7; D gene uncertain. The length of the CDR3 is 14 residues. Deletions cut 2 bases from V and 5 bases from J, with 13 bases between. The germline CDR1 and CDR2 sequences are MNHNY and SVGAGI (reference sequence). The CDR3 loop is CASSYVTAPNEQYF. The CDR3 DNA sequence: TGTGCCAGCAGTTACGTGACTGCCCCGAACGAGCAGTACTTC.

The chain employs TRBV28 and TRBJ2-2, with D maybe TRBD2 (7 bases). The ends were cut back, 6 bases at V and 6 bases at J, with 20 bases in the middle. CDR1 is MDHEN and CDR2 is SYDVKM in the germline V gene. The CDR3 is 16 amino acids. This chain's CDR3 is CASSLGGAQAAGELFF. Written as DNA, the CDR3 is TGTGCCAGCAGCCTAGGGGGGGCTCAAGCTGCCGGGGAGCTGTTTTTT.

The CDR3 DNA is TGTGCCAGCAGTTCGACAGGGGCATTGACTGAAGCTTTCTTT. Protein: CASSSTGALTEAFF. The chain is built from TRBV28 and TRBJ1-1, with 8 bases lining up with TRBD1. CDR3 length: 14 amino acids. The ends lost 4 bases at V and 5 bases at J; junction bases unmatched: 6. In germline, CDR1 is MDHEN, CDR2 SYDVKM.

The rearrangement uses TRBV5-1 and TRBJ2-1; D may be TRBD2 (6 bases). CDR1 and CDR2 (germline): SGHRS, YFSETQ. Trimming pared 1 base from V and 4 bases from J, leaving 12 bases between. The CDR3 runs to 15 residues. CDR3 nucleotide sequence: TGCGCCAGCAGCTTGCTTGGTAGCGGTTACAATGAGCAGTTCTTC. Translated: CASSLLGSGYNEQFF.

CDR3 bases: TGTGCCAGCAGCTTAGGTCAGGATGATACGCAGTATTTT. Encoded protein: CASSLGQDDTQYF. The chain joins TRBV11-2 to TRBJ2-3; D is undetermined. There are 13 residues in the CDR3. Trimming left V 1 base short and J 6 bases short, with 8 bases between. CDR1 SGHAT and CDR2 FQNNGV come from the germline V gene.

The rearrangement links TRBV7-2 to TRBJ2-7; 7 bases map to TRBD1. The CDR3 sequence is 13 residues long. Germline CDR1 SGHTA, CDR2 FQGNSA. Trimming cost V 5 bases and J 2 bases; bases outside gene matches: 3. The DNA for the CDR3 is TGTGCCAGCAGCAAAGGGGGCCCCTACGAGCAGTACTTC. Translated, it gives CASSKGGPYEQYF.